One and the same sample provided the 9 T cell receptor beta chains below, sequenced in a study of cytomegalovirus exposure and HLA in healthy donors. In the PCR, 60 Vbeta and 13 Jbeta primers were used. Sequencing was performed with immunoSEQ multiplex PCR; in TCRdb, only in-frame clones are kept and a portion is missing. The sample table includes roughly 84,000 clones. Sequencing was done on a sample of PBMCs. All receptors come from a man over 45 in good health and CMV-seronegative.

The chain is built from TRBV4-1 and TRBJ1-1, with 8 bases lining up with TRBD1. CDR3 length equals 15 residues. Looked up from germline, CDR1 is MGHRA and CDR2 is YSYEKL. J lost 4 bases, V lost 1 base, and 5 bases had no gene match. CDR3 sequence: CASSQAQGAVTEAFF. CDR3 in DNA: TGCGCCAGCAGCCAAGCCCAGGGGGCCGTCACTGAAGCTTTCTTT.

J is TRBJ2-2 and V is TRBV7-3; TRBD1 aligns across 7 bases. J gave up 5 bases and V 4 bases, and 4 bases lay outside the gene matches. This CDR3 contains 14 residues. In germline, CDR1 is SGHTA, CDR2 FQGTGA. In DNA, the CDR3 is TGTGCCAGCAGCTCGGGACAGACTACCGGGGAGCTGTTTTTT. It encodes CASSSGQTTGELFF.

This chain connects TRBV28 to TRBJ1-2, with 7 bases fitting TRBD1. The CDR3 runs to 14 residues. Germline V gene lookup returns CDR1 MDHEN and CDR2 SYDVKM. V lost 4 bases to trimming and J lost 7 bases; unmatched junction nucleotides: 9. DNA of the CDR3: TGTGCCAGCAGTTCCGAACAGGGGCCTGTTGGCTACACCTTC. This translates into CASSSEQGPVGYTF.

Remarks on this clone: One end of the junction varies from germline; a read error may be responsible. Other DNA sequences in the same sample also yield this CDR3. The chain links TRBV9 to TRBJ1-1; D is unclear. Per germline, CDR1 SGDLS and CDR2 YYNGEE. This CDR3 is built from 14 residues. CDR3 nucleotide sequence: TGTGCCAGCGGTCGGGAGGGCGCGAACACTGAGGCTTTCTTT. Residues: CASGREGANTEAFF. Combining the CDR3 with reference TRBV9 and TRBJ1-1 gives the whole variable domain DSGVTQTPKHLITATGQRVTLRCSPRSGDLSVYWYQQSLDQGLQFLIQYYNGEERAKGNILERFSAQQFPDLHSELNLSSLELGDSALYFCASGREGANTEAFFGQGTRLTVV.

The chain combines TRBV2 with TRBJ2-2, with a weak D call TRBD1 (6 bases). Trimming pared 5 bases from V and 4 bases from J, leaving 11 bases between. The CDR3 covers 14 residues. Germline CDR1 is SNHLY and CDR2 is FYNNEI. CDR3 sequence reads: CASSKNRVTGELFF. DNA of the CDR3: TGTGCCAGCAGTAAAAACAGGGTCACCGGGGAGCTGTTTTTT. The variable domain in full, completed from reference TRBV2 and TRBJ2-2, reads EPEVTQTPSHQVTQMGQEVILRCVPISNHLYFYWYRQILGQKVEFLVSFYNNEISEKSEIFDDQFSVERPDGSNFTLKIRSTKLEDSAMYFCASSKNRVTGELFFGEGSRLTVL.

The chain combines TRBV11-2 with TRBJ1-5; the match to TRBD1 covers 7 bases. From germline, CDR1 is SGHAT and CDR2 FQNNGV. Unmatched junction bases numbered 11, after V lost 1 base and J lost 5 bases. This CDR3 is 17 amino acids long. CDR3 DNA: TGTGCCAGCAGCTTAGGGGGTCAGACAGGGCCCGATCAGCCCCAGCATTTT. This codes for CASSLGGQTGPDQPQHF.

The CDR3 DNA sequence: TGTGCCAGCAGTTTGGCGGACAGGGGAACCTACGAGCAGTACTTC. Translated: CASSLADRGTYEQYF. The chain recombines TRBV27 with TRBJ2-7, with 9 positions matching TRBD1. Germline CDR1 is MNHEY and CDR2 is SMNVEV (reference sequence). V was pared by 3 bases and J by 2 bases, with 5 bases of the junction left unmatched. The CDR3 runs to 15 residues.

The chain carries TRBV5-1 and TRBJ1-4; D is undetermined. V was shortened by 4 bases and J by 3 bases, with 10 bases between the two germline ends. The CDR3 is 14 amino acids. CDR1 and CDR2 (germline): SGHRS, YFSETQ. The CDR3 DNA sequence: TGCGCCAGCAGCCCAGCGGGGTCTAATGAAAAACTGTTTTTT. The encoded protein is CASSPAGSNEKLFF.

The chain links TRBV19 to TRBJ1-1; no clear D. Trimming took 5 bases from V and 0 from J, leaving 7 bases between them. Germline CDR1 LNHDA, CDR2 SQIVND (reference sequence). The CDR3 length is 13 residues. In DNA, the CDR3 is TGTGCCAGTAGTGACACGATGAACACTGAAGCTTTCTTT. This encodes CASSDTMNTEAFF.